This is a list of T cell receptor beta chains from one sample in a study of T cell responses to AZD1222 COVID-19 vaccine. Method: immunoSEQ multiplex PCR; TCRdb's copy keeps in-frame clones and lacks some. In the table there are tens of thousands of clones, 83% of which are singletons. The source material was peripheral blood, sampled on day 0 of AZD1222 vaccination. The receptor source for this set is an adult in good health. The CDR3 runs from the conserved cysteine through the conserved F or W. A D gene is named only where the DNA matches it firmly. Rows give clone size only sometimes, using once, few, many, or a class for an expanded clone.

d_gene	v_gene	j_gene	abundance	CDR3nt	CDR3aa
NA	TRBV19	TRBJ2-7	NA	TGTGCCAGTAGCCTAAGCCAACGTTCTCCAAGAGACGAGCAGTACTTC	CASSLSQRSPRDEQYF
TRBD2	TRBV29-1	TRBJ2-3	NA	TGCAGCGTTTCGGGGGGAGCTGAATACACAGATACGCAGTATTTT	CSVSGGAEYTDTQYF
NA	TRBV19	TRBJ2-1	once	TGTGCCAGTAGTACCCAAAGTAGGGGGGACAATGAGCAGTTCTTC	CASSTQSRGDNEQFF
NA	TRBV9	TRBJ2-1	NA	TGTGCCAGCAGCGGACATGCGAGCTCCTACAATGAGCAGTTCTTC	CASSGHASSYNEQFF
NA	TRBV11-2	TRBJ2-7	NA	TGTGCCAGCAGCACCGCGGGCTCAAGGAGTGGCTACGAGCAGTACTTC	CASSTAGSRSGYEQYF
TRBD1	TRBV14	TRBJ1-6	NA	TGTGCCAGCAGCCAAGGTGGCCGGACAGGGCTTGATTCACCCCTCCACTTT	CASSQGGRTGLDSPLHF
NA	TRBV21-1	TRBJ1-1	NA	TGTGCTAGCAGCAAAGTGGATGGGACGTCTATGAACACTGAAGCTTTCTTT	CASSKVDGTSMNTEAFF
NA	TRBV10-3	TRBJ2-2	NA	TGTGCCATGAGGGGGGAACTTACTTACACCGGGGAGCTGTTTTTT	CAMRGELTYTGELFF
TRBD1	TRBV3-1/TRBV3-2	TRBJ2-7	NA	TGTGCCAGCAGCCTAGAGGGACAGGTGAGGACCTACGAGCAGTACTTC	CASSLEGQVRTYEQYF
TRBD1	TRBV27	TRBJ1-1	NA	TGTGCCAGCAGGCGGACAGGGGACTTGGAGGGTGAAGCTTTCTTT	CASRRTGDLEGEAFF
NA	TRBV6-6	TRBJ1-5	NA	TGTGCCAGCAGTAACACCCGGGGGATCAATCAGCCCCAGCATTTT	CASSNTRGINQPQHF
TRBD2	TRBV7-3	TRBJ2-1	once	TGTGCCAGCAGCCCGACTAGCGGGGGGTACAATGAGCAGTTCTTC	CASSPTSGGYNEQFF
NA	TRBV5-1	TRBJ2-7	once	TGCGCCAGCAGCTTGTCGCAGGGGCCCTACGAGCAGTACTTC	CASSLSQGPYEQYF
NA	TRBV7-2	TRBJ1-6	NA	TGTGCCAGCAGCTGGGGGACGGATTCACCCCTCCACTTT	CASSWGTDSPLHF
TRBD2	TRBV20-1	TRBJ2-3	NA	TGCAGTGCTAGTTTCCGGGAGGGTGGGACAGATACGCAGTATTTT	CSASFREGGTDTQYF
NA	TRBV12-3/TRBV12-4	TRBJ1-2	once	TGTGCCAGCACCGAGGACAGTGGCTACACCTTC	CASTEDSGYTF
NA	TRBV29-1	TRBJ2-3	NA	TGCAGCGTTGAAGTCGGAGGGGCCGATACGCAGTATTTT	CSVEVGGADTQYF
TRBD2	TRBV11-2	TRBJ2-1	NA	TGTGCCAGCAGCTTAATGTACGACAGCGGGAGGCACAACAATGAGCAGTTCTTC	CASSLMYDSGRHNNEQFF
TRBD2	TRBV10-2	TRBJ2-7	once	TGCGCCAGCAGTGCCTCTATGGGACTAGCGGGGGGCCGCTCCTACGAGCAGTACTTC	CASSASMGLAGGRSYEQYF
NA	TRBV7-9	TRBJ1-6	NA	TGTGCCAGCAGCCCGGGGCTTAATTCACCCCTCCACTTT	CASSPGLNSPLHF
TRBD1	TRBV3-1/TRBV3-2	TRBJ1-4	once	TGTGCCAGCAGCCCCGGACAGGGCGCTAATGAAAAACTGTTTTTT	CASSPGQGANEKLFF
NA	TRBV3-1/TRBV3-2	TRBJ2-7	few	TGTGCCAGCAGCCAAGGCGGGTACCTTTCTTCCTTC	CASSQGGYLSSF
NA	TRBV19	TRBJ1-1	NA	TGTGCCAGTAGTTTCTATAACACTGAAGCTTTCTTT	CASSFYNTEAFF
NA	TRBV6-5	TRBJ2-1	NA	TGTGCCAGCAGCTCCGGGACTGCGACCAATGAGCAGTTCTTC	CASSSGTATNEQFF
NA	TRBV11-2	TRBJ2-3	NA	TGTGCCAGCAGCTCCGCAGATACGCAGTATTTT	CASSSADTQYF
TRBD2	TRBV6-6	TRBJ2-5	NA	TGTGCCAGCAGTTACTCACCGGGAGGGGGGGAGACCCAGTACTTC	CASSYSPGGGETQYF
NA	TRBV28	TRBJ1-1	NA	TGTGCCAGCAGTTTAGCAGGCGCTTTCTTT	CASSLAGAFF
TRBD1	TRBV2	TRBJ2-5	NA	TGTGCCAGCGGGGACAGGGCCGAGACCCAGTACTTC	CASGDRAETQYF
NA	TRBV19	TRBJ2-1	NA	TGTGCCAGTAGTCGGGGGTCGGATTCCTACAATGAGCAGTTCTTC	CASSRGSDSYNEQFF
NA	TRBV28	TRBJ1-4	NA	TGTGCCAGCAGTAAGGAGGGCCCAACTAATGAAAAACTGTTTTTT	CASSKEGPTNEKLFF
NA	TRBV7-2	TRBJ1-5	NA	TGTGCCAGCAGCTTATTGGGGCTCAATCAGCCCCAGCATTTT	CASSLLGLNQPQHF
NA	TRBV7-8	TRBJ1-2	NA	TGTGCCAGCAGCTTAGCCAATGGGGGGGTAGGAGGCTACACCTTC	CASSLANGGVGGYTF
TRBD2	TRBV19	TRBJ2-1	NA	TGTGCCAGTAGTAAGGGACTAGCGGGGGGCCTCTCCTACAATGAGCAGTTCTTC	CASSKGLAGGLSYNEQFF
NA	TRBV14	TRBJ2-5	NA	TGTGCCAGCAGCCAAGGAGGGAGAGAGACCCAGTACTTC	CASSQGGRETQYF
TRBD1	TRBV11-3	TRBJ2-2	few	TGTGCCAGCAGCCCCCGACAGGGAAAGAACACCGGGGAGCTGTTTTTT	CASSPRQGKNTGELFF
NA	TRBV6-5	TRBJ1-1	NA	TGTGCCAGCAGTTACGGGGGGCATGCTGAAGCTTTCTTT	CASSYGGHAEAFF
NA	TRBV5-8	TRBJ2-1	NA	TGTGCCAGCAGCCACGGGGGAAGCTCCTACAATGAGCAGTTCTTC	CASSHGGSSYNEQFF